This T cell receptor beta chain was captured in a study of blood T cells in healthy people across ages. About this clonotype: Its antigen is currently unknown.

With a J-beta primer mix and a sample-barcoded 5' primer, a second PCR ran roughly 6 to 11 cycles. Each cDNA molecule, via a template-switch adaptor with 12 random nucleotides, was tagged. MiXCR was run by TCRdb on the 5' RACE reads, yielding one entry per CDR3 protein. Of some 1,500,000 distinct CDR3 sequences detected, under 55% appear once; the ten largest clones hold around 4%. Whole-study findings and limits: A roughly linear age-dependent decrease characterized TCR beta diversity per million T cells.

The V gene's germline CDR1 is MNHNY and CDR2 SVGAGI (reference sequence). The CDR3 covers 15 residues. The J segment lost 0 bases and the V segment lost 7 bases, leaving 6 bases of the junction unmatched. The material sequenced was blood. The chain links TRBV6-6 to TRBJ2-1; 7 nucleotides agree with TRBD2. The clonotype comes from a woman aged 18-29 years in good health. CDR3 coding DNA: TGTGCCAGCAACTGGGGGGGGAGCTCCTACAATGAGCAGTTCTTC. This sequence encodes CASNWGGSSYNEQFF.